The next 18 T cell receptor beta chains were all read from a single sample in a study of blood T cells in healthy people across ages. With a J-beta primer mix and a sample-barcoded 5' primer, a second PCR ran about 6 to 11 cycles. TCRdb used MiXCR to reprocess the 5' RACE reads, holding one entry per CDR3 protein. This table has some 800,000 distinct CDR3 sequences, roughly 44% appearing once. What was sequenced was blood. These receptors were taken from a man aged 60 to 69 in good health.

V gene TRBV20-1 combines with J gene TRBJ1-5, with D maybe TRBD1 (5 bases). From germline, CDR1 is DFQATT and CDR2 SNEGSKA (reference sequence). This CDR3 spans 11 amino acids. CDR3 DNA sequence: TGCACCAGACCCAGGGACCAGCCCCAGCATTTT. Protein: CTRPRDQPQHF.

V is TRBV4-1 and J is TRBJ2-7; D might be TRBD1 (5 bases). Trimming took 1 base from V and 0 from J, leaving 13 bases between them. This CDR3 comprises 16 residues. CDR1 and CDR2 (germline): MGHRA, YSYEKL. The CDR3 DNA reads as TGCGCCAGCAGCCAAGGTTCCGACAGCCCCTCCTACGAGCAGTACTTC. It is translated as CASSQGSDSPSYEQYF.

V and J are TRBV6-2 or TRBV6-3 and TRBJ1-1, with D maybe TRBD1 (5 bases). This CDR3 has 20 amino acids. Germline V gene data show CDR1 as MNHEY and CDR2 as SVGEGT. The V gene lost 0 bases and the J gene lost 0 bases, with 23 bases spanning the gap. CDR3 residues: CASSYSRARGRIAVNTEAFF. In DNA form, the CDR3 reads TGTGCCAGCAGTTACTCTAGGGCGAGGGGAAGAATTGCAGTGAACACTGAAGCTTTCTTT.

Details on this clonotype: The junction and the germline gene differ at one end; a read error may be behind it. The gene calls are TRBV5-1 and TRBJ2-3; D might be TRBD2 (6 bases). The CDR3 has 17 residues. Germline assignment: CDR1 SGHRS and CDR2 YFSETQ. CDR3 sequence reads: CASSLAGGSRGTDTQYF. The CDR3 bases are TGCGCCAGCAGCTTGGCCGGAGGGTCCCGTGGCACAGATACACAGTATTTT.

This clonotype was seen a few times. V gene TRBV14 combines with J gene TRBJ2-7, with D uncertain. Germline CDR1 is SGHDN and CDR2 is FVKESK. Deletions cut 0 bases from V and 3 bases from J, with 12 bases between. The CDR3 has 15 residues. The CDR3, as DNA: TGTGCCAGCAGCCAAGACCGGCAGGCAATCTACGAGCAGTACTTC. It yields the protein CASSQDRQAIYEQYF.

The CDR3 is CASSTGAPYEQYF. The CDR3 region has the DNA TGTGCCAGTAGCACCGGGGCCCCCTACGAGCAGTACTTC. The rearrangement joins TRBV19 to TRBJ2-7; perhaps D is TRBD1 or TRBD2 (5 bases each). The CDR3 runs to 13 residues. V was trimmed by 6 bases and J by 2 bases, leaving 11 bases between them. Germline V gene sequence: CDR1 LNHDA, CDR2 SQIVND (reference sequence).

This clonotype was observed at least ten times. The chain employs TRBV6-1 and TRBJ2-7; 8 bases match TRBD1. This CDR3 contains 15 residues. Germline trimming cut 6 bases from V and 2 bases from J; bases unmatched to any gene: 9. CDR1 is MNHNS, CDR2 SASEGT, per germline. DNA for the CDR3: TGTGCCAGCAGACCTGGACAGGGCGCTGCCTACGAGCAGTACTTC. Protein product: CASRPGQGAAYEQYF.

CDR3 DNA: TGTGCCAGCAGACCTCCGGGGCCAGCTAACTATGGCTACACCTTC. Translation: CASRPPGPANYGYTF. This chain links TRBV12-3 or TRBV12-4 with TRBJ1-2; D perhaps matches TRBD1 (5 bases). V was trimmed by 6 bases and J by 0 bases, leaving 14 bases between them. The CDR3 length is 15 residues.

The chain has TRBV20-1 and TRBJ2-5; 8 bases map to TRBD1. With the DNA end fitting TRBJ2-7 better, the J assignment may be wrong. The CDR3 extends over 13 amino acids. Looked up from germline, CDR1 is DFQATT and CDR2 is SNEGSKA (reference sequence). CDR3 DNA sequence: TGCAGTGCACCTGTGAACAGGGGGGCCGAGCAGTACTTC. Protein product: CSAPVNRGAEQYF.

This clonotype was seen at least ten times. The rearrangement links TRBV29-1 to TRBJ1-1; D is perhaps TRBD1 (6 bases). CDR3 length: 13 amino acids. Trimming shortened V by 6 bases and J by 0 bases, and 11 bases separated the two germline ends. Germline V gene lookup returns CDR1 SQVTM and CDR2 ANQGSEA. The CDR3 nucleotides read TGCAGCGTCAGGGGAACCTTGAACACTGAAGCTTTCTTT. It is translated as CSVRGTLNTEAFF.

V and J are TRBV5-6 and TRBJ2-2; 7 bases are shared with TRBD1. V was pared by 2 bases and J by 5 bases, with 6 bases of the junction left unmatched. This CDR3 comprises 15 residues. The germline V gene encodes CDR1 SGHDT and CDR2 YYEEEE. In DNA, the CDR3 is TGTGCCAGCAGCTTCTATGCAGGGGGAACCGGGGAGCTGTTTTTT. Protein: CASSFYAGGTGELFF.

The chain couples TRBV14 to TRBJ2-3; no definite D call. The CDR3 runs 15 residues. The V end was cut by 2 bases, the J end by 0 bases, with 9 bases between. Germline V gene sequence: CDR1 SGHDN, CDR2 FVKESK. CDR3 amino acids: CASSQPLLSTDTQYF. DNA for the CDR3: TGTGCCAGCAGCCAACCCCTACTTAGCACAGATACGCAGTATTTT.

The chain's CDR3 is CASSLVSGSDYGYTF. CDR3 in DNA: TGTGCCAGCAGCTTAGTATCAGGGTCGGACTATGGCTACACCTTC. The gene calls are TRBV7-2 and TRBJ1-2; possible D gene TRBD1, 5 bases. CDR3 size: 15 residues. V was cut by 1 base and J by 3 bases, with 12 bases left in between. Germline CDR1 is SGHTA and CDR2 is FQGNSA.

This clonotype was picked up a small number of times. V gene TRBV12-3 or TRBV12-4 combines with J gene TRBJ1-4; maybe TRBD1 (5 bases). Trimming took off 6 bases at V and 0 bases at J, with 17 bases between the two ends. This CDR3 is 17 amino acids long. The DNA of the CDR3 is TGTGCCAGCAGGGCCCGGGACTCACGATCAACTAATGAAAAACTGTTTTTT. Amino acid sequence: CASRARDSRSTNEKLFF.

This clonotype occurred a few times. The rearrangement joins TRBV20-1 to TRBJ2-5; D perhaps matches TRBD2 (6 bases). The CDR3 is 11 amino acids. Per the germline V gene, CDR1 is DFQATT and CDR2 is SNEGSKA (reference sequence). Trimming pared 6 bases from V and 11 bases from J, leaving 16 bases between. The CDR3 region is CSAGGNNEQYF. The CDR3 DNA follows: TGCAGTGCGGGCGGGAACAATGAGCAGTACTTC.

V and J are TRBV4-1 and TRBJ1-4; a possible D gene is TRBD1 (5 bases). Per the germline V gene, CDR1 is MGHRA and CDR2 is YSYEKL. The V end was cut by 0 bases, the J end by 5 bases, with 10 bases between. The length of the CDR3 is 15 residues. CDR3 DNA: TGCGCCAGCAGCCAAGACAGGGCCCCGAATGAAAAACTGTTTTTT. This sequence encodes CASSQDRAPNEKLFF.

The chain couples TRBV27 to TRBJ2-7; TRBD2 matches at 7 bases. With V trimmed by 7 bases and J by 2 bases, 8 bases remained unmatched. Germline CDR1 MNHEY, CDR2 SMNVEV (reference sequence). CDR3 length: 14 amino acids. Here the CDR3 DNA reads TGTGCCAGCACAAACCCGGGACTACCCTACGAGCAGTACTTC. The encoded protein is CASTNPGLPYEQYF.

This sequence joins TRBV6-1 and TRBJ2-1; D is unclear. The germline V gene encodes CDR1 MNHNS and CDR2 SASEGT. The V end lost 2 bases, the J end lost 2 bases, and 10 bases lay between the germline ends. The CDR3 spans 15 residues. CDR3 loop: CASSERPAAYNEQFF. In nucleotides, the CDR3 is TGTGCCAGCAGTGAACGTCCAGCAGCCTACAATGAGCAGTTCTTC.